The clone carrying this T cell receptor (beta chain) was seen just once. The antigen is not known. Documented treatment: roughly 19 received Ad26.COV2.S at low or high dose, single or two shots; 5 received placebo; per-sample allocation not given. Each sample was drawn 63 days after the first injection (of vaccine or placebo). The donor's status was that of an adult aged 18-55 years in Boston. An Ad26 vector that expressed Wuhan-strain SARS-CoV-2 spike constituted the vaccine. This sample stems from a study of Ad26.COV2.S vaccination and SARS-CoV-2 variants. Points from the study as a whole: Placebo recipients had lower spike-specific TCR breadth than vaccine recipients. Reportedly, after vaccination the spike-specific CD8+ and CD4+ T cell responses displayed substantial breadth.

Assay used: immunoSEQ multiplex PCR; TCRdb lists only in-frame clones, some missing. The sample lists approximately 400,000 clones, around 83% seen once, with 3% to 4% in the top ten. This CDR3 region has 14 residues. The ends lost 3 bases at V and 3 bases at J; junction bases unmatched: 3. Germline V gene sequence: CDR1 SEHNR, CDR2 FQNEAQ (reference sequence). V gene TRBV7-9 combines with J gene TRBJ1-2; 8 bases are a match to TRBD1. This receptor was identified in a person aged 18-60 years who received the Ad26.COV2.S COVID-19 vaccine or a placebo. The sequencing here drew on peripheral blood, taken in a trial of Ad26.COV2.S vaccine versus placebo. The chain's CDR3 is CASSLGQADYGYTF. CDR3 DNA: TGTGCCAGCAGCTTGGGACAGGCGGACTATGGCTACACCTTC.